This T cell receptor (beta chain) stems from a study of blood T cells in healthy people across ages. The germline V gene has CDR1 MNHNS and CDR2 SASEGT. V lost 7 bases, J lost 2 bases, and 3 bases lay in between. This CDR3 region has 11 residues. Together with a sample-barcoded 5' primer, a J-beta primer mix was included in a second PCR lasting roughly 7 to 11 cycles. Each cDNA molecule was tagged by a template-switch adaptor that had 12 random nucleotides. A single record per CDR3 protein comes from TCRdb applying MiXCR to the 5' RACE reads. The sample yields 1.4 million or so distinct CDR3 sequences, approximately 43% seen once. Drawing of peripheral blood yielded 8.5 to 10 milliliters from each donor. About this clonotype: This may be a read error: a much more frequent sequence differs by one nucleotide.

The source material was blood. This sequence joins TRBV6-1 and TRBJ1-5; no reliable D call. This clonotype was obtained from a woman aged 18 to 35 in good health. The CDR3 is CASMGNQPQHF. CDR3 nucleotide sequence: TGTGCCAGCATGGGCAATCAGCCCCAGCATTTT.